This TCR beta chain was captured in a study of cytomegalovirus exposure and HLA in healthy donors. Study conclusions and caveats: The listing of approximately 160 TCR beta chains classed them as cytomegalovirus-associated. Rarity held for most TCR sequences, but there were some public TCRs that occurred in many donors. TCR beta V- and J-gene trimming was later associated with a missense DCLRE1C variant.

As concerns this clone: Its antigen is not known.

Amplification used 60 Vbeta primers and 13 Jbeta primers. Using immunoSEQ multiplex PCR, the repertoire was profiled, and TCRdb retains in-frame clones only, with some absent. The data show about 190,000 clones, more than 65% seen once. Healthy donors of bone marrow made up the group. The CDR3 spans 13 residues. From germline, CDR1 is MNHNS and CDR2 SASEGT. The trim removed 10 bases at V and 4 bases at J, leaving 8 bases unmatched. This sequence originates from a middle-aged man in good health and CMV-seronegative. The rearrangement joins TRBV6-1 to TRBJ2-3, with 7 bases that match TRBD1. Material for sequencing was PBMCs. This CDR3 reads CATSTGPPDTQYF. Written as DNA, the CDR3 is TGTGCCACTTCGACAGGGCCTCCAGATACGCAGTATTTT.